Listed below are T cell receptor beta chains from one sample, sequenced in a study of brain T cells in children with intractable seizures. Using immunoSEQ multiplex PCR, the repertoire was profiled, and TCRdb retains in-frame clones only, with some absent. The sample gives 340,000 or so clones, about 93% of which show up once; 5% to 7% is in the top ten. Here the sequenced sample was peripheral blood, taken less than 6 months after surgery. Source of these receptors: a boy younger than two with tuberous sclerosis and intractable seizures. CDR3s include the opening cysteine and the closing phenylalanine or tryptophan. D genes are given only for firm matches. Clone size is shown for a subset of rows, as once, few, many or a class of expanded clone.

>-|-|TRBV7-8|13|TRBJ2-3
TGTGCCAGCAGCCCTATAGGGGGAGATACGCAGTATTTT
CASSPIGGDTQYF
>-|-|TRBV5-1|14|TRBJ2-1
TGCGCCAGCAGCTTGGGCGGGGGCAGGGATGAGCAGTTCTTC
CASSLGGGRDEQFF
>-|TRBD1|TRBV24-1|15|TRBJ1-5
TGTGCCACCAGTGACGGGGACAGGCCCGCGGGTCCCCAGCATTTT
CATSDGDRPAGPQHF
>-|-|TRBV5-6|14|TRBJ1-5
TGTGCCAGCAGCTTGGTGGGTAGCAATCAGCCCCAGCATTTT
CASSLVGSNQPQHF
>-|TRBD2|TRBV7-8|15|TRBJ2-1
TGTGCCAGCAGCCCCCTGACTAGCGGAGGAAATGAGCAGTTCTTC
CASSPLTSGGNEQFF
>-|-|TRBV9|14|TRBJ1-5
TGTGCCAGCAGCCTAGGGGGAGGCAATCAGCCCCAGCATTTT
CASSLGGGNQPQHF
>-|TRBD2|TRBV11-3|15|TRBJ2-7
TGTGCCAGCAGCTTAGGACTAGCCGGCTCCTACGAGCAGTACTTC
CASSLGLAGSYEQYF
>-|TRBD1|TRBV25-1|14|TRBJ1-3
TGTGCCAGCAGGGTTACAGGGGGGGGAAACACCATATATTTT
CASRVTGGGNTIYF
>-|-|TRBV9|14|TRBJ1-3
TGTGCCAGCAGCGTATCGGGGGCCGGAAACACCATATATTTT
CASSVSGAGNTIYF
>-|-|TRBV7-2|13|TRBJ1-2
TGTGCCAGCAGCTTAGTGTTGTCTGGAGGCTACACCTTC
CASSLVLSGGYTF
>-|-|TRBV7-2|13|TRBJ1-1
TGTGCCAGCAGCTTAGGCCGGGAAACTGAAGCTTTCTTT
CASSLGRETEAFF
>-|TRBD2|TRBV7-8|12|TRBJ2-5
TGTGCCAGCACTGATAGAAGGGACTACAAGTACTTC
CASTDRRDYKYF
>-|-|TRBV12-3/TRBV12-4|13|TRBJ1-2
TGTGCCAGCAGGGCGAGGGGATGGTATGGCTACACCTTC
CASRARGWYGYTF
>-|TRBD2|TRBV28|16|TRBJ2-3
TGTGCCAGCAGTTTGTTAGCGGGAGGTCAGTCAGATACGCAGTATTTT
CASSLLAGGQSDTQYF
>-|-|TRBV3-1/TRBV3-2|12|TRBJ2-7
TGTGCCAGCAGCCAGGTCCATAACGAGCAGTACTTC
CASSQVHNEQYF
>-|TRBD2|TRBV5-1|16|TRBJ2-1
TGCGCCAGCAGCTTGGGACTAGCGGGGTTCTACAATGAGCAGTTCTTC
CASSLGLAGFYNEQFF
>once|TRBD2|TRBV11-1|16|TRBJ2-2
TGTGCCAGCAGCTCCCTAGCGGGGGAGAACACCGGGGAGCTGTTTTTT
CASSSLAGENTGELFF
>-|TRBD1|TRBV4-2|15|TRBJ1-1
TGTGCCAGCGGACCCCGGGGACAGGGATTAACTGAAGCTTTCTTT
CASGPRGQGLTEAFF
>-|-|TRBV11-2|16|TRBJ2-5
TGTGCCAGCAGCTTAGCCTCCCACCCACTCCAAGAGACCCAGTACTTC
CASSLASHPLQETQYF
>-|-|TRBV4-1|13|TRBJ2-2
TGCGCCAGCAGCGGAGGGGGGACCGGGGAGCTGTTTTTT
CASSGGGTGELFF
>-|-|TRBV15|12|TRBJ2-5
TGTGCCACGAAAGCAGGGGAAGAGACCCAGTACTTC
CATKAGEETQYF
>once|TRBD2|TRBV6-5|13|TRBJ2-5
TGTGCCACCAAGGGCGGGGGGACAGAGACCCAGTACTTC
CATKGGGTETQYF
>-|-|TRBV5-4|14|TRBJ2-5
TGTGCCAGCAGGCGACAGGTCTCGGAAGAGACCCAGTACTTC
CASRRQVSEETQYF
>-|-|TRBV25-1|11|TRBJ1-1
TGTGCCAGCAGTGGGGGGGTAAGCGCTTTCTTT
CASSGGVSAFF
>-|-|TRBV29-1|12|TRBJ1-1
TGCAGCGTCTCGGGGTTGCGGACTGAAGCTTTCTTT
CSVSGLRTEAFF
>-|TRBD2|TRBV20-1|14|TRBJ2-1
TGCAGTGCTAGTCGGGGGACTAGCTTCAATGAGCAGTTCTTC
CSASRGTSFNEQFF
>-|-|TRBV29-1|13|TRBJ1-3
TGCAGCGTTGGAGAGATCTCTGGAAACACCATATATTTT
CSVGEISGNTIYF
>once|-|TRBV4-2|13|TRBJ2-2
TGTGCCAGCAGCCAAGTGAGCGTCGGGGAGCTGTTTTTT
CASSQVSVGELFF
>-|TRBD1|TRBV4-2|16|TRBJ1-1
TGTGCCAGCAGCCAAACGACAGGGGGGCCGGGCACTGAAGCTTTCTTT
CASSQTTGGPGTEAFF
>once|TRBD1|TRBV6-5|14|TRBJ1-2
TGTGCCAGCAGTTACCGGGACAGGCGCTATGGCTACACCTTC
CASSYRDRRYGYTF
>-|-|TRBV4-2|14|TRBJ1-3
TGTGCCAGCAGCCCGACTGATGGCGGAAACACCATATATTTT
CASSPTDGGNTIYF
>-|-|TRBV21-1|15|TRBJ2-7
TGTGCCAGCAGCGATCTTCCAGGAGGGTCCGGGGAGCAGTACTTC
CASSDLPGGSGEQYF
>-|-|TRBV2|13|TRBJ1-2
TGTGCCAGCAAAAAGACTGATAACTATGGCTACACCTTC
CASKKTDNYGYTF
>-|-|TRBV28|15|TRBJ1-4
TGTGCCAGCAGTCCTCCTAGCATTGGGGTCGAAAAACTGTTTTTT
CASSPPSIGVEKLFF
>-|TRBD1|TRBV15|16|TRBJ2-3
TGTGCCACCAGCAATGACAGGGCTTTTCCATCAGATACGCAGTATTTT
CATSNDRAFPSDTQYF
>-|-|TRBV10-1|14|TRBJ2-2
TGCGCCAGCAGTGAGTACGAGGGCACCGGGGAGCTGTTTTTT
CASSEYEGTGELFF
>-|TRBD1|TRBV28|14|TRBJ1-6
TGTGCCAGCAGTTCGGACAGGGAAAATTCACCCCTCCACTTT
CASSSDRENSPLHF
>-|-|TRBV6-5|13|TRBJ1-2
TGTGCCACTTCCCGGGGGGGAAGCTATGGCTACACCTTC
CATSRGGSYGYTF
>-|TRBD1|TRBV19|13|TRBJ2-7
TGTGCCAGTAGTACGACAGGGACCTACGAGCAGTACTTC
CASSTTGTYEQYF
>-|TRBD2|TRBV4-1|16|TRBJ2-2
TGCGCCAGCAGCCAACCGCTAGCGGGGGGAACCGGGGAGCTGTTTTTT
CASSQPLAGGTGELFF
>-|TRBD1|TRBV24-1|14|TRBJ2-7
TGTGCCACCAGTGACCGGGACAGGGGTTGGGAGCAGTACTTC
CATSDRDRGWEQYF
>-|-|TRBV24-1|12|TRBJ1-2
TGTGCCACCAGTGGCCCGGGGGATGGCTACACCTTC
CATSGPGDGYTF
>-|-|TRBV12-3/TRBV12-4|13|TRBJ1-1
TGTGCCAGCAGAACGGACTCTTACACTGAAGCTTTCTTT
CASRTDSYTEAFF
>-|-|TRBV6-5|13|TRBJ1-2
TGTGCCAGCAGTCGCGACCTAAGCTATGGCTACACCTTC
CASSRDLSYGYTF
>-|-|TRBV5-4|15|TRBJ1-1
TGTGCCAGCAGCTTTTCGGCGCAATCAGTCACTGAAGCTTTCTTT
CASSFSAQSVTEAFF
>-|-|TRBV7-9|12|TRBJ2-7
TGTGCCAGCAGCTCTTCGGCTTACGAGCAGTACTTC
CASSSSAYEQYF
>-|TRBD1|TRBV6-5|14|TRBJ2-7
TGTGCCAGCAGACGGGGACAGAGCTCCTACGAGCAGTACTTC
CASRRGQSSYEQYF
>-|TRBD1|TRBV6-6|15|TRBJ1-2
TGTGCCAGCAGTTACTCGGGGACAGGGGAATTAGGCTACACCTTC
CASSYSGTGELGYTF
>-|TRBD2|TRBV10-1|14|TRBJ2-7
TGCGCCAGCAGTGATGGGGGAGGGCCCCACGAGCAGTACTTC
CASSDGGGPHEQYF
>-|TRBD2|TRBV19|15|TRBJ2-3
TGTGCCAGTAGTACAATAGCGGGAGCGGTAGATACGCAGTATTTT
CASSTIAGAVDTQYF
>-|-|TRBV27|18|TRBJ2-3
TGTGCCAGCAGTCCAACGCGTCTCCGGGTCTCTAGCACAGATACGCAGTATTTT
CASSPTRLRVSSTDTQYF
>once|-|TRBV6-5|14|TRBJ2-1
TGTGCCAGCAGTCCAGACACTATTTACAATGAGCAGTTCTTC
CASSPDTIYNEQFF
>-|-|TRBV18|14|TRBJ1-2
TGTGCCAGCTCACCCTTCTTGTCCGGCTATGGCTACACCTTC
CASSPFLSGYGYTF